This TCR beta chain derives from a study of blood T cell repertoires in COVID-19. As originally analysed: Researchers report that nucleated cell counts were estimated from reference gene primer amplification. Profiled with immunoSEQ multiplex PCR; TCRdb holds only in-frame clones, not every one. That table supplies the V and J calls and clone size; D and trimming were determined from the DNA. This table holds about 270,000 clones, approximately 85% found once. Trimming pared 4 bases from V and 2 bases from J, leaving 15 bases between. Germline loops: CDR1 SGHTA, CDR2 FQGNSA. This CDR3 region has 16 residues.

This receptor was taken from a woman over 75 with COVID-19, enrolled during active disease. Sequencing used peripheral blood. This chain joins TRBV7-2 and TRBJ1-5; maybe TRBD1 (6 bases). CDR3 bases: TGTGCCAGCAGCTCCCACAGGGTCAGGGGCAATCAGCCCCAGCATTTT. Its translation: CASSSHRVRGNQPQHF.